This TCR beta chain was sequenced for a study of neurological immune-mediated disorders. Study results and caveats: HTLV-1-associated myelopathy had the most TCR clonal expansion, and multiple sclerosis had the least, less than healthy controls. The multiple sclerosis repertoire cluster was not associated with any clinical or MRI feature, with the authors stating that larger cohorts are needed.

One entry per CDR3 protein results from TCRdb running MiXCR on the 5' RACE reads. This sample carries roughly 75,000 distinct CDR3 sequences, approximately 2.8% of them seen once, and the ten largest clones take 1.1%. Germline V gene data show CDR1 as SGDLS and CDR2 as YYNGEE. V lost 0 bases and J 7 bases, leaving 11 bases between the germline ends. This CDR3 region has 14 residues. This clonotype came up many times. Its antigen is not identified. The sequenced sample was PBMCs. This TCR derives from a woman aged 25 to 39 with multiple sclerosis. The J gene is TRBJ2-1, the V gene TRBV9; D is possibly TRBD2 (5 bases). CDR3 amino acids: CASSVAHGINEQFF. The DNA of the CDR3 is TGTGCCAGCAGCGTAGCGCACGGGATAAATGAGCAGTTCTTC.